This paragraph reports one T cell receptor (beta chain). The entry originates in a study of CD8 T cells in Susac syndrome. Reverse transcription used roughly 0.45 to 1 ug RNA and random hexamers. One entry per CDR3 protein, called by TCRdb with MiXCR from the immunoSEQ multiplex PCR reads. In the table there are some 300,000 distinct CDR3 sequences, 70% to 90% of which are singletons. The receptor comes from a human donor with multiple sclerosis. Sequences were obtained from CD8+ T cells from PBMCs.

The CDR3 region is CASSLQSSGKGELFF. CDR3 in DNA: TGCGCCAGCAGCTTGCAGTCTAGCGGCAAAGGGGAGCTGTTTTTT. V is TRBV5-1 and J is TRBJ2-2, with 7 bases matching TRBD2. Germline CDR1 and CDR2: SGHRS and YFSETQ. J gave up 8 bases and V 1 base, and 8 bases lay outside the gene matches. The CDR3 spans 15 residues.